Listed below are T cell receptor beta chains from one sample, sequenced in a study of blood T cells in healthy people across ages. TCRdb re-analysed the 5' RACE reads in MiXCR, keeping a single row per CDR3 protein. Seen here are 700,000 to 900,000 distinct CDR3 sequences, approximately 55% observed once, and the top ten hold approximately 40%. The sequenced material came from blood. Every receptor here comes from an elderly man in good health. CDR3s include the opening cysteine and the closing phenylalanine or tryptophan. D genes are given only for firm matches. The size field is filled for only some rows; it gives once, few, many or a size class.

TRBJ2-3	.	TRBV5-1	TRBD2	TGCGCCAGCAGCCCTGGACTAGCGGGCGGACCCACAGATACGCAGTATTTT	CASSPGLAGGPTDTQYF
TRBJ2-5	.	TRBV7-3	TRBD1	TGTGCCAGCAGCCCACGGGGACAGCAAGAGACCCAGTACTTC	CASSPRGQQETQYF
TRBJ2-7	many	TRBV7-2	TRBD1	TGTGCCAGCAGCGGACCCGGACAGGGCTCCTACGAGCAGTACTTC	CASSGPGQGSYEQYF
TRBJ1-2	.	TRBV29-1	TRBD1	TGCAGCGCCGGGACAGAGCTTAACTATGGCTACACCTTC	CSAGTELNYGYTF
TRBJ2-7	.	TRBV4-2	TRBD2	TGTGCCAGCAGCCCACTCCTAGCGGGGAACTCCGAGCAGTACTTC	CASSPLLAGNSEQYF
TRBJ2-2	.	TRBV12-3/TRBV12-4	.	TGTGCCAGCAGTTACATTAACACCGGGGAGCTGTTTTTT	CASSYINTGELFF
TRBJ1-4	.	TRBV6-4	TRBD1	TGTGCCAGCAGCGACGGCCAGGGGGCAGCTAATGAAAAACTGTTTTTT	CASSDGQGAANEKLFF
TRBJ2-1	.	TRBV29-1	.	TGCAGCGCTATCCTGAGCGCGAGCTCCTACAATGAGCAGTTCTTC	CSAILSASSYNEQFF
TRBJ2-1	once	TRBV7-9	.	TGTGCCAGCATCCCTGGACTACTACTCAATGAGCAGTTCTTC	CASIPGLLLNEQFF
TRBJ2-2	.	TRBV2	.	TGTGCCAGCAGCGGGGCAGGCTCGCGCACCGGGGAGCTGTTTTTT	CASSGAGSRTGELFF
TRBJ2-1	few	TRBV5-1	.	TGCGCCAGCAGCCTCGACTACTCCTACAATGAGCAGTTCTTC	CASSLDYSYNEQFF
TRBJ2-5	.	TRBV25-1	.	TGTGCCAGCAGTGAGATAGGCAGAAAAGGGGAGACCCAGTACTTC	CASSEIGRKGETQYF
TRBJ2-1	few	TRBV24-1	.	TGTGCCACCAGTGATTTGTCTAATGAGCAGTTCTTC	CATSDLSNEQFF
TRBJ1-6	.	TRBV2	TRBD1	TGTGCCAGCAGTTACAGGGGAAACTATAATTCACACCCCCACTTT	CASSYRGNYNSHPHF
TRBJ2-7	many	TRBV7-9	.	TGCGCCAGCAGCTTGGTAGGGAGCGAGCAGTACTTC	CASSLVGSEQYF
TRBJ1-2	.	TRBV7-2	.	TGTGCCAGCAGCTTAGCTACGGGGGGCGCTCAGGGAGGCTACACCTTC	CASSLATGGAQGGYTF
TRBJ2-3	.	TRBV7-8	.	TGTGCCAGCAGCGCCCCCGGGACGGCCACAGATACGCAGTATTTT	CASSAPGTATDTQYF
TRBJ2-7	.	TRBV20-1	.	TGCAGTGCTAGCGTCCTCACCTACGAGCAGTACTTC	CSASVLTYEQYF
TRBJ2-7	few	TRBV20-1	TRBD2	TGCAGTGCTAGAGAGAGCGGGAGTAGGTACGAGCAGTACTTC	CSARESGSRYEQYF
TRBJ2-6	once	TRBV9	.	TGTGCCAGCAGCCCATCTACCGTGGCATACAACGTCCTGACTTTC	CASSPSTVAYNVLTF
TRBJ2-1	.	TRBV5-1	TRBD2	TGCGCCAGCAGCCTGACTAGCGGGAGCCACAATGAGCAGTTCTTC	CASSLTSGSHNEQFF
TRBJ2-1	.	TRBV7-8	.	TGTGCCAGCAGCTTAGCACTTGGCGGGCCGAACAATGAGCAGTTCTTC	CASSLALGGPNNEQFF
TRBJ1-2	.	TRBV6-5	.	TGTGCCAGCACCCTAGGGGGGGCAGGTGGCTACACCTTC	CASTLGGAGGYTF
TRBJ2-1	.	TRBV18	TRBD2	TGTGCCAGCTCATTCCGGACTAGCGGGAGGGCCGATGAGCAGTTCTTC	CASSFRTSGRADEQFF
TRBJ2-4	.	TRBV5-1	TRBD2	TGCGCCAGCAGCTCGGGACTAGCGGGAGGTATTCAGTACTTC	CASSSGLAGGIQYF
TRBJ2-7	.	TRBV6-2/TRBV6-3	.	TGTGCCAGCAGTGGACTACTGCTCTCCTACAATGAGCAGTACTTC	CASSGLLLSYNEQYF
TRBJ2-3	.	TRBV4-2	.	TGTGCCAGCAGTCCTGGCAGAGGGGATACGCAGTATTTT	CASSPGRGDTQYF
TRBJ2-7	.	TRBV6-5	.	TGTGCCAGCAGGAAAGGCGGACGAACCTACGAGCAGTACTTC	CASRKGGRTYEQYF
TRBJ2-1	.	TRBV9	.	TGTGCCAGCAGCGTAGACGGTGAGCAGTTCTTC	CASSVDGEQFF
TRBJ2-7	.	TRBV21-1	.	TGTGCCAGCGCCAAGGGGGGAGCGGGCGAGCAGTACTTC	CASAKGGAGEQYF
TRBJ2-3	.	TRBV7-3	.	TGTGCCAGCAGCTTAAGCGCCGCCACAGATACGCAGTATTTT	CASSLSAATDTQYF
TRBJ1-2	few	TRBV5-1	.	TGCGCCAGCAGCGCCCCCCCGGGTAACTATGGCTACACCTTC	CASSAPPGNYGYTF
TRBJ2-3	.	TRBV18	TRBD2	TGTGCCAGCTCACCGGAGCTAGCGGGGCCAGATACGCAGTATTTT	CASSPELAGPDTQYF